These T cell receptor beta chains were read from a single sample in a study of T cell repertoires in cytomegalovirus infection. In TCRdb, the reads were re-called with MiXCR into one record per CDR3 protein. The repertoire consists of more than 300,000 distinct CDR3 sequences, with about 32% occurring once and the leading ten covering approximately 15%. For these receptors, no antigen is known. Sequenced here: cultured PBMCs, sampled from culture after CMV antigen stimulation. The source of these receptors is a human donor in good health (CMV status not recorded). Some clones in this sample may be carry-over from other donors' samples. CDR3s include the opening cysteine and the closing phenylalanine or tryptophan. Each record gives: J gene, clone size, D gene, V gene, CDR3 DNA, CDR3 protein. The D gene is left open where the match is weak. The size entry is marked missing in some rows and otherwise reads once, few, many or a size class.

j_gene: TRBJ2-3
abundance: -
d_gene: -
v_gene: TRBV7-3
CDR3nt: TGTGCCAGCAGCTTGCAGGGCCCCACAGATACGCAGTATTTT
CDR3aa: CASSLQGPTDTQYF

j_gene: TRBJ1-5
abundance: -
d_gene: TRBD1
v_gene: TRBV7-2
CDR3nt: TGTGCCAGCAGCTTAGCGGACAGGGAGGGCCAGCCCCAGCATTTT
CDR3aa: CASSLADREGQPQHF

j_gene: TRBJ1-1
abundance: -
d_gene: -
v_gene: TRBV6-5
CDR3nt: TGTGCCAGCAGTTACAAACGGAACACTGAAGCTTTCTTT
CDR3aa: CASSYKRNTEAFF

j_gene: TRBJ2-7
abundance: many
d_gene: -
v_gene: TRBV20-1
CDR3nt: TGCAGTGCCCCGGGGACGAGGGGCTCCTACGAGCAGTACTTC
CDR3aa: CSAPGTRGSYEQYF

j_gene: TRBJ2-1
abundance: -
d_gene: -
v_gene: TRBV27
CDR3nt: TGTGCCAGCAGCTCCCTCTATGAGCAGTTCTTC
CDR3aa: CASSSLYEQFF

j_gene: TRBJ2-3
abundance: -
d_gene: -
v_gene: TRBV20-1
CDR3nt: TGCAGTGCTACCCAGGAAGCTCGCACAGATACGCAGTATTTT
CDR3aa: CSATQEARTDTQYF

j_gene: TRBJ2-3
abundance: -
d_gene: TRBD2
v_gene: TRBV4-1
CDR3nt: TGCGCCAGCAGCCAAGTTCTAGCGGGAAGCACAGATACGCAGTATTTT
CDR3aa: CASSQVLAGSTDTQYF

j_gene: TRBJ2-1
abundance: once
d_gene: -
v_gene: TRBV6-2/TRBV6-3
CDR3nt: TGTGCCAGCAGTTACCCACCGGACCACGGAGATGAGCAGTTCTTC
CDR3aa: CASSYPPDHGDEQFF

j_gene: TRBJ2-1
abundance: -
d_gene: TRBD2
v_gene: TRBV11-2
CDR3nt: TGTGCCAGCAGCCCCCGGACTAGCAGTGAGCAGTTCTTC
CDR3aa: CASSPRTSSEQFF

j_gene: TRBJ2-5
abundance: many
d_gene: TRBD1
v_gene: TRBV7-2
CDR3nt: TGTGCCAGCAGCCCTCAGACAGGGGAACAAGAGACCCAGTACTTC
CDR3aa: CASSPQTGEQETQYF

j_gene: TRBJ2-1
abundance: many
d_gene: TRBD2
v_gene: TRBV7-2
CDR3nt: TGTGCCAGCAGCTTAGACCTCGCGGGAGGGCTGAATGAGCAGTTCTTC
CDR3aa: CASSLDLAGGLNEQFF

j_gene: TRBJ2-1
abundance: few
d_gene: TRBD2
v_gene: TRBV4-2
CDR3nt: TGTGCCAGCAGCCAAGATAGTTCACTAGCGGGTTACAATGAGCAGTTCTTC
CDR3aa: CASSQDSSLAGYNEQFF

j_gene: TRBJ1-4
abundance: many
d_gene: -
v_gene: TRBV7-9
CDR3nt: TGTGCCAGCAGCTTTTCGTATAGGGCCGAAAAACTGTTTTTT
CDR3aa: CASSFSYRAEKLFF

j_gene: TRBJ1-1
abundance: few
d_gene: -
v_gene: TRBV7-2
CDR3nt: TGTGCCAGCAGCCCCGGCGGGCGGGGAAGCACTGAAGCTTTCTTT
CDR3aa: CASSPGGRGSTEAFF

j_gene: TRBJ1-5
abundance: -
d_gene: TRBD1
v_gene: TRBV27
CDR3nt: TGTGCCAGCAGTCCCCGACCGGACAGGGGGCGTAATCAGCCCCAGCATTTT
CDR3aa: CASSPRPDRGRNQPQHF

j_gene: TRBJ1-2
abundance: few
d_gene: -
v_gene: TRBV7-2
CDR3nt: TGTGCCAGCAGCTTCGGGGGCAGCGGCTACACCTTC
CDR3aa: CASSFGGSGYTF

j_gene: TRBJ1-4
abundance: -
d_gene: TRBD1
v_gene: TRBV4-3
CDR3nt: TGTGCCAGCAGCCCCGACAGGGGATACGAAAAACTGTTTTTT
CDR3aa: CASSPDRGYEKLFF